These 32 T cell receptor beta chains originate from one sample sequenced in a study of OX40 agonist ivuxolimab in advanced cancers. Here immunoSEQ multiplex PCR was the method, and the copy in TCRdb shows in-frame clones only, minus some. The sample has 75,000 to 80,000 clones, 65% to 85% seen once; the top ten hold approximately 0.8%. The material was CD4+ or CD8+ T cells sorted from blood, obtained in a trial of the OX40 agonist ivuxolimab. Every receptor here comes from an adult with an advanced solid tumor such as melanoma, head and neck, liver or kidney cancer.

This clone was observed once. The V gene is TRBV11-3, the J gene TRBJ1-6; 8 positions agree with TRBD1. J gave up 5 bases and V 6 bases, and 3 bases lay outside the gene matches. Germline-derived CDR1 and CDR2 are SGHNT and YENEEA. This CDR3 has 14 amino acids. The DNA of the CDR3 is TGTGCCAGCAGGGCAGGGGGCGATAATTCACCCCTCCACTTT. This codes for CASRAGGDNSPLHF. Supplemented by reference TRBV11-3 and TRBJ1-6, the full variable domain reads EAGVVQSPRYKIIEKKQPVAFWCNPISGHNTLYWYLQNLGQGPELLIRYENEEAVDDSQLPKDRFSAERLKGVDSTLKIQPAELGDSAVYLCASRAGGDNSPLHFGNGTRLTVT.

The chain joins TRBV6-5 to TRBJ2-5; D unclear. This CDR3 spans 11 amino acids. Germline V gene data show CDR1 as MNHEY and CDR2 as SVGAGI. V dropped 6 bases and J dropped 4 bases, with 6 bases sitting between them. Here the CDR3 reads CASSNAETQYF. The CDR3, as DNA: TGTGCCAGCAGCAATGCAGAGACCCAGTACTTC.

The chain links TRBV29-1 to TRBJ1-1; no clear D gene. Trimming took 4 bases from V and 4 from J, leaving 19 bases between them. The germline gives CDR1 SQVTM, CDR2 ANQGSEA. This CDR3 is built from 15 residues. In DNA, the CDR3 is TGCAGCGTTGTAAGAGACAAGGGCCGGGTCACTGAAGCTTTCTTT. This sequence encodes CSVVRDKGRVTEAFF.

CDR3 loop: CASSAYRDRDPYEQYF. The CDR3 bases are TGTGCCAGTAGTGCGTACCGGGACAGGGATCCCTACGAGCAGTACTTC. This chain links TRBV19 with TRBJ2-7, with 9 bases lining up with TRBD1. CDR1 and CDR2 from the germline V gene are LNHDA and SQIVND (reference sequence). The J segment lost 2 bases and the V segment lost 5 bases, leaving 10 bases of the junction unmatched. This CDR3 spans 16 amino acids. Complete variable domain (other parts from reference TRBV19 and TRBJ2-7): DGGITQSPKYLFRKEGQNVTLSCEQNLNHDAMYWYRQDPGQGLRLIYYSQIVNDFQKGDIAEGYSVSREKKESFPLTVTSAQKNPTAFYLCASSAYRDRDPYEQYFGPGTRLTVT.

The table lists this clone with a few counts. The rearrangement uses TRBV7-6 and TRBJ2-3; D gene uncertain. V gave up 3 bases and J gave up 2 bases, with 9 bases separating them. The CDR3 totals 14 residues. Germline V gene data show CDR1 as SGHVS and CDR2 as FNYEAQ. CDR3 DNA sequence: TGTGCCAGCAGCTTGTCCTCGATCACAGATACGCAGTATTTT. Translating it yields CASSLSSITDTQYF.

The V call is TRBV5-4, the J call TRBJ1-2; D is ambiguous. The germline V gene encodes CDR1 SGHNT and CDR2 YYREEE (reference sequence). Trimming cost V 2 bases and J 2 bases, with 7 bases left between them. The CDR3 is 13 amino acids. CDR3 sequence reads: CASSLKQNYGYTF. DNA for the CDR3: TGTGCCAGCAGCTTAAAACAGAACTATGGCTACACCTTC.

In its sample, this clone was seen once. The chain has TRBV10-1 and TRBJ2-5; 11 nucleotides line up with TRBD2. V was clipped by 6 bases and J by 0 bases; unmatched bases: 12. Germline V lookup: CDR1 WNHNN, CDR2 SYGVQD (reference sequence). The CDR3 is 18 residues long. As DNA, the CDR3 is TGCGCCAGCAGCTTCCCCCGACTAGCGGGGTCGTACCAAGAGACCCAGTACTTC. As protein: CASSFPRLAGSYQETQYF.

The chain employs TRBV5-1 and TRBJ2-5; no clear D. Germline values: CDR1 SGHRS, CDR2 YFSETQ. The V end was cut by 2 bases, the J end by 1 base, with 9 bases between. The CDR3 spans 14 residues. The CDR3 here is CASSFKGTQETQYF. The CDR3 DNA reads TGCGCCAGCAGCTTTAAGGGAACCCAAGAGACCCAGTACTTC.

V and J are TRBV4-1 and TRBJ1-1; D gene ambiguous. V shed 1 base and J shed 0 bases, with 9 bases lying between them. The CDR3 is 15 amino acids. The germline gives CDR1 MGHRA, CDR2 YSYEKL. CDR3 nucleotide sequence: TGCGCCAGCAGCCAAGTACAGCGCATGAACACTGAAGCTTTCTTT. As protein: CASSQVQRMNTEAFF.

The chain employs TRBV10-1 and TRBJ2-3, with 8 bases identical to TRBD2. Germline trimming cut 0 bases from V and 1 base from J; bases unmatched to any gene: 6. The CDR3 has 17 amino acids. Germline CDR1 and CDR2: WNHNN and SYGVQD (reference sequence). CDR3 bases: TGCGCCAGCAGTGAGTCTGCGACTAGCGTTGGCACAGATACGCAGTATTTT. Translating gives CASSESATSVGTDTQYF.

V usage is TRBV29-1 and J usage is TRBJ2-7; 10 nucleotides match TRBD1. J lost 4 bases, V lost 7 bases, and 7 bases had no gene match. This CDR3 contains 13 residues. Germline V gene lookup returns CDR1 SQVTM and CDR2 ANQGSEA. CDR3 amino acids: CSAGQGVLYEQYF. The CDR3 nucleotides read TGCAGCGCCGGACAGGGGGTGTTGTACGAGCAGTACTTC.

Comment on this clone: The sample has other DNA sequences that encode this CDR3 too. The CDR3 coding sequence is TGTGCCAGCAAATGGGAAGGCACAGATACGCAGTATTTT. Translated: CASKWEGTDTQYF. The genes are TRBV27 and TRBJ2-3; no clear D. The CDR3 is 13 residues long. CDR1 and CDR2 (germline): MNHEY, SMNVEV (reference sequence). Trimming left V 7 bases short and J 1 base short, with 9 bases between.

This chain links TRBV11-3 with TRBJ2-3; 8 nucleotides agree with TRBD1. Losses at the gene ends were 5 bases for V and 4 bases for J; bases not matched to a gene: 11. The CDR3 sequence is 16 residues long. Germline loops: CDR1 SGHNT, CDR2 YENEEA. The CDR3, as DNA: TGTGCCAGCAGCGGCCACCCGGGACAGGACTCAGATACGCAGTATTTT. It yields the protein CASSGHPGQDSDTQYF.

V is TRBV11-2 and J is TRBJ2-1, with D perhaps TRBD1 or TRBD2 (5 bases each). CDR3 size: 14 residues. Deletions cut 10 bases from V and 2 bases from J, with 15 bases between. The V gene's germline CDR1 is SGHAT and CDR2 FQNNGV. In nucleotides, the CDR3 is TGTGCCACCAAGAGGGACCGGGCCTACAATGAGCAGTTCTTC. Translation gives CATKRDRAYNEQFF.

This clone was picked up one time. This rearrangement joins TRBV19 to TRBJ2-5, with D possibly matching TRBD2 (7 bases). This CDR3 comprises 17 residues. V was clipped by 3 bases and J by 6 bases, with 23 bases between them. Germline V gives CDR1 LNHDA, CDR2 SQIVND (reference sequence). CDR3: CASSIYPPRGGGQTQYF. The CDR3 DNA is TGTGCCAGTAGTATCTATCCCCCTCGAGGCGGGGGCCAGACCCAGTACTTC. Full variable domain (remainder filled in from reference TRBV19 and TRBJ2-5): DGGITQSPKYLFRKEGQNVTLSCEQNLNHDAMYWYRQDPGQGLRLIYYSQIVNDFQKGDIAEGYSVSREKKESFPLTVTSAQKNPTAFYLCASSIYPPRGGGQTQYFGPGTRLLVL.

This chain joins TRBV7-9 and TRBJ1-1, with D uncertain. Trimming shortened V by 6 bases and J by 2 bases, and 7 bases separated the two germline ends. This CDR3 comprises 12 residues. The germline V gene has CDR1 SEHNR and CDR2 FQNEAQ (reference sequence). For the CDR3, the DNA is TGTGCCAGCAGTCCAGCAAACACTGAAGCTTTCTTT. Its protein product is CASSPANTEAFF.

The chain recombines TRBV29-1 with TRBJ2-7, with D possibly matching TRBD2 (5 bases). This CDR3 region has 16 residues. V lost 2 bases and J 4 bases, leaving 21 bases between the germline ends. Germline V CDR1 and CDR2: SQVTM, ANQGSEA. The CDR3 DNA is TGCAGCGTTGAAACTAGAGGGCACGGGGATCCATACGAGCAGTACTTC. Amino acid sequence: CSVETRGHGDPYEQYF.

The rearrangement joins TRBV11-3 to TRBJ1-4; D gene uncertain. V lost 3 bases to trimming and J lost 8 bases, with 13 bases between them. The CDR3 length is 14 residues. Germline V gene sequence: CDR1 SGHNT, CDR2 YENEEA. CDR3 sequence (DNA): TGTGCCAGCAGCTTGAGTCGCCAGTCAGAAAAACTGTTTTTT. Amino acid sequence: CASSLSRQSEKLFF.

The chain is built from TRBV7-2 and TRBJ1-6; no clear D. Germline CDR1 SGHTA, CDR2 FQGNSA. The CDR3 is made up of 11 amino acids. V lost 4 bases and J 8 bases, leaving 3 bases between the germline ends. The CDR3 here is CASSSYSPLHF. CDR3 DNA sequence: TGTGCCAGCAGCTCCTATTCACCCCTCCACTTT.

The chain is built from TRBV28 and TRBJ1-2; TRBD1 might be the D (5 bases). The V and J ends lost 5 bases and 7 bases respectively, with 17 bases between them. The CDR3 is made up of 14 amino acids. CDR1 and CDR2 from the germline V gene are MDHEN and SYDVKM. The CDR3 here is CASSPGTLGGGYTF. CDR3 DNA sequence: TGTGCCAGCAGTCCCGGGACCCTTGGCGGTGGCTACACCTTC.

DNA for the CDR3: TGTGCCAGCAGTTACTCGGGCGGGATGAACACTGAAGCTTTCTTT. Its protein is CASSYSGGMNTEAFF. V usage is TRBV6-6 and J usage is TRBJ1-1, with D unclear. Germline CDR1 and CDR2: MNHNY and SVGAGI (reference sequence). Trimming cost V 0 bases and J 0 bases, with 8 bases left between them. This CDR3 spans 15 amino acids.

This clone was counted once. The J gene is TRBJ1-4, the V gene TRBV6-5, with a weak D call TRBD1 (6 bases). CDR1 is MNHEY and CDR2 is SVGAGI in the germline V gene. The CDR3 is made up of 14 amino acids. Trimming stripped 2 bases from V and 5 bases from J, with 9 bases between. CDR3 sequence: CASSYGRGNEKLFF. The DNA of the CDR3 is TGTGCCAGCAGTTACGGCAGGGGAAATGAAAAACTGTTTTTT.

This clone showed up just once. The chain joins TRBV4-1 to TRBJ2-7; D ambiguous. The CDR3 consists of 14 residues. Germline CDR1 MGHRA, CDR2 YSYEKL. Trimming took 1 base from V and 4 from J, leaving 11 bases between them. The CDR3 spells CASSQATLGYEQYF. In nucleotides, the CDR3 is TGCGCCAGCAGCCAAGCGACACTGGGGTACGAGCAGTACTTC.

The chain links TRBV5-1 to TRBJ1-3, with D unclear. The CDR3 spans 15 residues. From germline, CDR1 is SGHRS and CDR2 YFSETQ. Trimming pared 2 bases from V and 0 bases from J, leaving 9 bases between. This chain's CDR3 is CASSLRANSGNTIYF. For the CDR3, the DNA is TGCGCCAGCAGCTTACGGGCCAACTCTGGAAACACCATATATTTT.

The chain combines TRBV30 with TRBJ2-3, with D tentatively TRBD1 or TRBD2 (5 bases each). The CDR3 extends over 13 amino acids. Germline lookup yields CDR1 GTSNPN and CDR2 SVGIG (reference sequence). V shed 7 bases and J shed 5 bases, with 16 bases lying between them. CDR3 protein: CASQLGVGDTQYF. The CDR3 region has the DNA TGTGCCTCCCAACTGGGGGTAGGAGATACGCAGTATTTT.

The gene calls are TRBV7-9 and TRBJ1-2; TRBD1 matches at 11 bases. The CDR3 totals 15 residues. Germline trimming cut 2 bases from V and 6 bases from J; bases unmatched to any gene: 5. Germline V CDR1 and CDR2: SEHNR, FQNEAQ (reference sequence). CDR3 in DNA: TGTGCCAGCAGCTTACGGACAGGGGGCGGGGATGGCTACACCTTC. Protein sequence: CASSLRTGGGDGYTF.

This chain links TRBV28 with TRBJ2-5, with D unresolved. The V end lost 5 bases, the J end lost 2 bases, and 12 bases lay between the germline ends. The germline V gene encodes CDR1 MDHEN and CDR2 SYDVKM. There are 14 residues in the CDR3. The CDR3 region is CASSPRRIQETQYF. CDR3 bases: TGTGCCAGCAGTCCCAGGCGGATACAAGAGACCCAGTACTTC.

CDR3 bases: TGTGCCAGCAGCCCAGGTGGTAGCGGGAGGATAAACATTCAGTACTTC. This sequence encodes CASSPGGSGRINIQYF. The genes are TRBV11-3 and TRBJ2-4; 10 positions match TRBD2. V lost 5 bases to trimming and J lost 6 bases; unmatched junction nucleotides: 10. Germline CDR1 reads SGHNT; CDR2 reads YENEEA. There are 16 residues in the CDR3.

This clone appeared once. The rearrangement joins TRBV6-1 to TRBJ1-1; D is perhaps TRBD1 (5 bases). V was clipped by 6 bases and J by 2 bases, with 10 bases between them. CDR3 size: 13 residues. CDR1 and CDR2 (germline): MNHNS, SASEGT. The CDR3 spells CASRRDFNTEAFF. CDR3 nucleotides: TGTGCCAGCAGGAGGGACTTCAACACTGAAGCTTTCTTT.

As concerns this clone: At one boundary the junction diverges from the germline segment, which might be a read error. This chain links TRBV2 with TRBJ2-3; TRBD2 is a possible D gene (6 bases). In germline, CDR1 is SNHLY, CDR2 FYNNEI. CDR3 length equals 9 residues. CDR3 amino acids: CASRGLQSF. The CDR3 nucleotides read TGTGCCAGCAGGGGACTTCAGTCCTTT.

The V call is TRBV28, the J call TRBJ1-4; D ambiguous. Germline V gene data show CDR1 as MDHEN and CDR2 as SYDVKM. This CDR3 is built from 14 residues. The V gene lost 5 bases and the J gene lost 0 bases, with 7 bases spanning the gap. The CDR3 spells CASSHGATNEKLFF. CDR3 nucleotide sequence: TGTGCCAGCAGTCACGGCGCAACTAATGAAAAACTGTTTTTT.

Points on this clone: Relative to the germline gene, one junction end is altered; a read error may explain this. The same CDR3 also results from other DNA sequences found in this sample. This sequence joins TRBV15 and TRBJ2-7; possibly TRBD1 for D (6 bases). The V gene's germline CDR1 is LNHNV and CDR2 YYDKDF (reference sequence). The CDR3 runs to 16 residues. The CDR3 region is CATSSQPGTRYYEQYF. The DNA for the CDR3 is TGCGCCACCAGCAGCCAACCCGGGACAAGATATTACGAGCAGTACTTC.